The 29 T cell receptor beta chains below all came from one sample that was sequenced in a study of post-analysis software for immune sequencing data. Study results and limitations: About five TRBV segments, including TRBV5-6, TRBV5-1 and TRBV20-1, were more frequent in patients than controls.

These TCRs' antigens remain unknown. The TCR beta cDNA libraries contained unique molecular identifiers. One entry per CDR3 protein results from TCRdb running MiXCR on the PCR reads. The table records under 650,000 distinct CDR3 sequences, around 44% of them present only once. Material for sequencing was blood. Receptors were obtained from a girl aged 5 to 17 with multiple sclerosis.

This clonotype has only a few counts. As DNA, the CDR3 is TGTGCCAGCAGTTACGCTGACTTGAGGGGCTACACCTTC. This translates into CASSYADLRGYTF. The chain couples TRBV6-5 to TRBJ1-2; D unresolved. The CDR3 is 13 residues long. In germline, CDR1 is MNHEY, CDR2 SVGAGI. V was pared by 2 bases and J by 8 bases, with 12 bases between.

In this sample, this clonotype turned up a few times. The rearrangement joins TRBV5-6 to TRBJ2-1, with TRBD1 matching over 7 bases. With 2 bases clipped from V and 1 base from J, the junction kept 9 bases outside the gene matches. Germline V gene lookup returns CDR1 SGHDT and CDR2 YYEEEE. This CDR3 is 17 amino acids long. CDR3 sequence: CASSFQMDRRSYNEQFF. As DNA, the CDR3 is TGTGCCAGCAGCTTCCAGATGGACAGGAGGTCCTACAATGAGCAGTTCTTC. The whole variable domain, remainder taken from reference TRBV5-6 and TRBJ2-1, is DAGVTQSPTHLIKTRGQQVTLRCSPKSGHDTVSWYQQALGQGPQFIFQYYEEEERQRGNFPDRFSGHQFPNYSSELNVNALLLGDSALYLCASSFQMDRRSYNEQFFGPGTRLTVL.

This clonotype was counted between two and nine times. The chain couples TRBV12-3 or TRBV12-4 to TRBJ2-7; 11 nucleotides agree with TRBD2. J was trimmed by 1 base and V by 6 bases; bases with no gene match: 5. CDR3 length: 15 amino acids. The CDR3 reads CASRLAGAGSYEQYF. The CDR3 region has the DNA TGTGCCAGCAGACTAGCGGGAGCCGGGTCCTACGAGCAGTACTTC.

V gene TRBV28 combines with J gene TRBJ1-2; tentatively, D is TRBD1 (6 bases). The CDR3 runs 12 residues. The V end lost 8 bases, the J end lost 1 base, and 8 bases lay between the germline ends. Germline V CDR1 and CDR2: MDHEN, SYDVKM. The CDR3 protein is CASEDSNYGYTF. The CDR3 DNA reads as TGTGCCAGCGAGGACAGTAACTATGGCTACACCTTC.

The chain uses TRBV4-1 and TRBJ2-7; D unresolved. CDR3 length: 15 amino acids. The V and J ends lost 1 base and 2 bases respectively, with 12 bases between them. Germline V gene sequence: CDR1 MGHRA, CDR2 YSYEKL. CDR3 protein: CASSQVLGYAYEQYF. The CDR3 DNA is TGCGCCAGCAGCCAAGTACTGGGTTATGCCTACGAGCAGTACTTC.

The CDR3 region is CASSFLMNTEAFF. CDR3 DNA: TGTGCCAGCAGTTTCCTTATGAACACTGAAGCTTTCTTT. The chain combines TRBV7-2 with TRBJ1-1; D remains ambiguous. Trimming took 6 bases from V and 0 from J, leaving 8 bases between them. Germline V gene lookup returns CDR1 SGHTA and CDR2 FQGNSA. The CDR3 is 13 residues long.

The chain carries TRBV10-3 and TRBJ2-3; 9 bases align to TRBD1. J was trimmed by 5 bases and V by 10 bases; bases with no gene match: 19. The CDR3 consists of 17 residues. Germline values: CDR1 ENHRY, CDR2 SYGVKD. CDR3 sequence: CATRPGQGLAGRDTQYF. The CDR3 nucleotides are TGTGCCACTCGACCGGGACAGGGCCTCGCAGGGAGAGATACGCAGTATTTT.

This chain uses TRBV4-1 with TRBJ2-1; 8 positions agree with TRBD2. The V gene end was trimmed by 1 base and the J gene end by 15 bases; junction bases not matched to a gene: 11. The CDR3 runs to 14 residues. Germline CDR1 is MGHRA and CDR2 is YSYEKL. The CDR3 DNA follows: TGCGCCAGCAGCCAAGTTCGTACGGGCGGGAGGCGGTTCTTC. Its translation: CASSQVRTGGRRFF.

This clonotype was seen a few times. The rearrangement uses TRBV7-9 and TRBJ2-7, with D perhaps matching TRBD1 (5 bases). This CDR3 region has 15 residues. V lost 1 base and J 7 bases, leaving 17 bases between the germline ends. Germline-derived CDR1 and CDR2 are SEHNR and FQNEAQ (reference sequence). CDR3 coding DNA: TGTGCCAGCAGCTTAGGGTCGGTCAGGGTTAATGAGCAGTACTTC. Protein product: CASSLGSVRVNEQYF.

The CDR3 nucleotides are TGTGCCAGCAGCCGAGAAGACAGGGTTGAGCAGTTCTTC. It encodes CASSREDRVEQFF. The chain is built from TRBV5-5 and TRBJ2-1; 7 nucleotides line up with TRBD1. The trim removed 4 bases at V and 9 bases at J, leaving 7 bases unmatched. The CDR3 contains 13 residues. Germline V CDR1 and CDR2: SGHKS, YYEKEE (reference sequence).

The genes are TRBV12-3 or TRBV12-4 and TRBJ1-6, with unresolved D. This CDR3 region has 13 residues. Trimming shortened V by 6 bases and J by 9 bases, and 12 bases separated the two germline ends. Here the CDR3 reads CASSPIEPSPLHF. In DNA, the CDR3 is TGTGCCAGCAGCCCCATAGAGCCTTCACCCCTCCACTTT.

Of note for this clonotype: This CDR3 is missing its conserved last phenylalanine or tryptophan, likely due to a read error. The rearrangement joins TRBV28 to TRBJ2-1, with a possible D match to TRBD2 (6 bases). The V end lost 5 bases, the J end lost 13 bases, and 12 bases lay between the germline ends. CDR3 length: 11 amino acids. CDR1 is MDHEN, CDR2 SYDVKM, per germline. The CDR3 sequence: CASSPGGTQFV. The CDR3 nucleotides read TGTGCCAGCAGTCCCGGCGGGACCCAGTTCGTC.

This clonotype was observed a handful of times. The chain is built from TRBV5-1 and TRBJ2-5; unclear D gene. Germline lookup yields CDR1 SGHRS and CDR2 YFSETQ. The CDR3 consists of 14 residues. Trimming removed 0 bases at V and 5 bases at J, with 11 bases between. The CDR3 region has the DNA TGCGCCAGCAGCTTGGGGCAGGCTCGGGAGACCCAGTACTTC. It translates to CASSLGQARETQYF.

As regards this clonotype: The junction and the germline gene differ at one end; a read error may be behind it. The genes are TRBV6-5 and TRBJ2-3; 10 nucleotides line up with TRBD2. This CDR3 has 15 amino acids. Germline lookup yields CDR1 MNHEY and CDR2 SVGAGI. The CDR3 loop reads CAGSYATSGTDTQYF. The DNA of the CDR3 is TGTGCCGGCAGTTACGCGACTAGCGGGACAGATACGCAGTATTTT.

This sequence joins TRBV6-5 and TRBJ2-5; D possibly corresponds to TRBD2 (6 bases). CDR3 length: 14 residues. V lost 4 bases, J lost 4 bases, and 13 bases lay in between. CDR1 is MNHEY, CDR2 SVGAGI, per germline. CDR3 in DNA: TGTGCCAGCAGTTCCCTAGGAGGGAGAGAGACCCAGTACTTC. It is translated as CASSSLGGRETQYF.

The chain joins TRBV29-1 to TRBJ2-6; TRBD1 is a possible D gene (5 bases). The CDR3 sequence is 16 residues long. Trimming pared 3 bases from V and 0 bases from J, leaving 12 bases between. The germline gives CDR1 SQVTM, CDR2 ANQGSEA. The CDR3: CSVDGHENSGANVLTF. DNA for the CDR3: TGCAGCGTTGATGGACACGAAAACTCTGGGGCCAACGTCCTGACTTTC. The entire variable domain, with the rest obtained from reference TRBV29-1 and TRBJ2-6, is as follows: SAVISQKPSRDICQRGTSLTIQCQVDSQVTMMFWYRQQPGQSLTLIATANQGSEATYESGFVIDKFPISRPNLTFSTLTVSNMSPEDSSIYLCSVDGHENSGANVLTFGAGSRLTVL.

This clonotype was detected only a few times. The rearrangement uses TRBV5-1 and TRBJ1-2; 10 bases fit TRBD1. Looked up from germline, CDR1 is SGHRS and CDR2 is YFSETQ. Trimming removed 4 bases from V and 2 bases from J; junction bases left unmatched: 14. The CDR3 sequence is 18 residues long. Written as DNA, the CDR3 is TGCGCCAGCAGCCATCCACCGGGACAGGGGCCGCGGAACTATGGCTACACCTTC. It yields the protein CASSHPPGQGPRNYGYTF.

This clonotype was detected a few times. The chain links TRBV5-1 to TRBJ2-3, with D hard to call. Germline values: CDR1 SGHRS, CDR2 YFSETQ. Between the trimmed V and J ends, which lost 0 bases and 2 bases, there was a span of 7 bases. The CDR3 runs 14 residues. In DNA, the CDR3 is TGCGCCAGCAGCTTGGGCCAGTACACAGATACGCAGTATTTT. It specifies CASSLGQYTDTQYF.

The sample holds a few counts of this clonotype. V gene TRBV4-2 combines with J gene TRBJ2-5; TRBD2 might be the D (6 bases). V shed 0 bases and J shed 1 base, with 18 bases lying between them. CDR3 length: 18 residues. Germline values: CDR1 LGHNA, CDR2 YNFKEQ. CDR3 loop: CASSQDTLVASAQETQYF. The CDR3 DNA is TGTGCCAGCAGCCAAGATACCCTAGTAGCTAGCGCCCAAGAGACCCAGTACTTC.

This chain uses TRBV12-3 or TRBV12-4 with TRBJ2-1; 7 nucleotides line up with TRBD2. The J call is uncertain, as TRBJ2-7 better fits the DNA end. This CDR3 is 13 amino acids long. The CDR3 is CASRGTTYNEQYF. The CDR3 DNA is TGTGCCAGCAGAGGGACTACGTACAATGAGCAGTACTTC.

The table lists this clonotype with a few counts. J is TRBJ2-1 and V is TRBV3-1, with a weak D call TRBD1 (6 bases). The CDR3 loop spans 16 amino acids. V was clipped by 0 bases and J by 5 bases, with 14 bases between them. In germline, CDR1 is LGHDT, CDR2 YNNKEL (reference sequence). The CDR3 sequence: CASSQDRAGADNEQFF. As DNA, the CDR3 is TGTGCCAGCAGCCAAGATAGGGCAGGGGCCGACAATGAGCAGTTCTTC.

The J gene is TRBJ2-5, the V gene TRBV5-1; D is unclear. The end of the DNA aligns better with TRBJ2-7, so the J call may be wrong. The CDR3 length is 14 residues. Per germline, CDR1 SGHRS and CDR2 YFSETQ. CDR3 region: CASSFGFMDYEQYF. The DNA for the CDR3 is TGCGCCAGCAGCTTCGGGTTTATGGACTACGAGCAGTACTTC.

The chain recombines TRBV5-1 with TRBJ2-7, with D maybe TRBD2 (7 bases). V was shortened by 4 bases and J by 2 bases, with 16 bases between the two germline ends. The CDR3 has 15 residues. Germline assignment: CDR1 SGHRS and CDR2 YFSETQ. CDR3 protein: CASSPEGGPAYEQYF. The CDR3 coding sequence is TGCGCCAGCAGCCCCGAGGGGGGGCCGGCCTACGAGCAGTACTTC.

Only a few counts were recorded for this clonotype. V usage is TRBV12-3 or TRBV12-4 and J usage is TRBJ2-1; D may match TRBD1 or TRBD2 (5 bases each). The V end lost 5 bases, the J end lost 12 bases, and 17 bases lay between the germline ends. CDR3 size: 13 residues. CDR3 sequence: CASSPGTAGGQFF. The CDR3 DNA reads TGTGCCAGCAGTCCAGGGACGGCGGGTGGGCAGTTCTTC.

This chain uses TRBV6-1 with TRBJ2-7, with 7 bases fitting TRBD1. Trimming at V came to 6 bases and at J to 3 bases, leaving 5 bases not matched to a gene. There are 13 residues in the CDR3. Germline assignment: CDR1 MNHNS and CDR2 SASEGT. The CDR3: CASRTTGVYEQYF. In DNA, the CDR3 is TGTGCCAGCAGGACCACAGGGGTCTACGAGCAGTACTTC.

CDR3 bases: TGCGCCAGCAGCTTGGAGGGTGCGGGCTCCTACAATGAGCAGTTCTTC. Translation: CASSLEGAGSYNEQFF. The J gene is TRBJ2-1, the V gene TRBV5-1, with D perhaps TRBD2 (5 bases). The V end was cut by 0 bases, the J end by 0 bases, with 10 bases between. The germline V gene encodes CDR1 SGHRS and CDR2 YFSETQ. CDR3 length: 16 amino acids.

This clonotype was seen only a few times. The rearrangement links TRBV20-1 to TRBJ2-7, with a weak D call TRBD1 (5 bases). CDR1 is DFQATT and CDR2 is SNEGSKA in the germline V gene (reference sequence). The CDR3 spans 14 residues. With 6 bases removed from V and 3 bases from J, the gap between germline ends came to 18 bases. The CDR3 region is CSAISPREGYEQYF. DNA for the CDR3: TGCAGTGCCATCTCCCCCAGGGAAGGCTACGAGCAGTACTTC.

The sample holds a few counts of this clonotype. The chain uses TRBV10-3 and TRBJ1-2; TRBD1 is a possible D gene (5 bases). CDR1 and CDR2 from the germline V gene are ENHRY and SYGVKD. The germline V and J ends were trimmed by 2 bases and 9 bases, with 10 bases remaining between them. This CDR3 has 12 amino acids. CDR3 sequence: CAISELGASYTF. In DNA, the CDR3 is TGTGCCATCAGTGAGCTAGGGGCAAGCTACACCTTC.

This chain uses TRBV20-1 with TRBJ1-2; D not resolved. Trimming shortened V by 8 bases and J by 11 bases, and 9 bases separated the two germline ends. The CDR3 runs to 8 residues. Germline-derived CDR1 and CDR2 are DFQATT and SNEGSKA (reference sequence). The CDR3 bases are TGCAGTCCCGAAAGATACACCTTC. Translation: CSPERYTF.